The 27 T cell receptor beta chains in this list originate from one sample, sequenced in a study of PD-L1 blockade in urothelial cancer. The time point denotes: pretreatment peripheral blood. The protocol was immunoSEQ multiplex PCR, while the TCRdb copy is restricted to in-frame clones and leaves out a portion. The sample lists tens of thousands of clones, approximately 80% occurring once. The sequences come from PBMCs, collected around atezolizumab (anti-PD-L1) treatment. The receptors shown here come from a man between 60 and 75 years old with urothelial cancer.

CDR3 loop: CAISEAAYEQYF. CDR3 bases: TGTGCCATCAGTGAAGCAGCGTACGAGCAGTACTTC. The V gene is TRBV10-3, the J gene TRBJ2-7; the D is unclear. Germline V gives CDR1 ENHRY, CDR2 SYGVKD. CDR3 length: 12 amino acids. The V end lost 3 bases, the J end lost 4 bases, and 7 bases lay between the germline ends.

This sequence joins TRBV6-5 and TRBJ2-5; TRBD2 matches 10 bases. Germline trimming cut 0 bases from V and 4 bases from J; bases unmatched to any gene: 5. The CDR3 totals 16 residues. Germline CDR1 MNHEY, CDR2 SVGAGI. Here the CDR3 reads CASSYSERGGRETQYF. The CDR3 DNA follows: TGTGCCAGCAGTTACTCGGAGCGGGGGGGGAGAGAGACCCAGTACTTC.

V is TRBV28 and J is TRBJ1-5; D gene ambiguous. Trimming removed 2 bases at V and 8 bases at J, with 13 bases between. CDR3 length: 14 amino acids. Germline CDR1 and CDR2: MDHEN and SYDVKM. The CDR3, as DNA: TGTGCCAGCAGTTTAGTGACATCCCCGAAGCCCCAGCATTTT. Translating gives CASSLVTSPKPQHF.

V gene TRBV6-1 combines with J gene TRBJ2-1; TRBD1 matches 10 bases. The V gene end was trimmed by 7 bases and the J gene end by 8 bases; junction bases not matched to a gene: 11. CDR1 is MNHNS and CDR2 is SASEGT in the germline V gene. CDR3 length: 15 amino acids. The CDR3: CASIKGGTGADEQFF. The CDR3 DNA is TGTGCCAGCATCAAGGGTGGGACAGGGGCGGATGAGCAGTTCTTC.

The J gene is TRBJ1-6, the V gene TRBV7-2; D is ambiguous. This CDR3 has 13 residues. V lost 5 bases and J 7 bases, leaving 9 bases between the germline ends. Germline CDR1 is SGHTA and CDR2 is FQGNSA. CDR3 region: CASSPWLNSPLHF. The CDR3 nucleotides read TGTGCCAGCAGCCCCTGGCTGAATTCACCCCTCCACTTT.

The chain couples TRBV5-1 to TRBJ2-7, with D perhaps matching TRBD2 (7 bases). The V gene's germline CDR1 is SGHRS and CDR2 YFSETQ. This CDR3 region has 15 residues. The V and J ends lost 4 bases and 0 bases respectively, with 14 bases between them. As DNA, the CDR3 is TGCGCCAGCAGCCTAGGGGGGGGGAGCTCCTACGAGCAGTACTTC. This codes for CASSLGGGSSYEQYF.

This rearrangement joins TRBV29-1 to TRBJ1-3; 7 bases are shared with TRBD1. This CDR3 comprises 13 residues. Germline V gene sequence: CDR1 SQVTM, CDR2 ANQGSEA. The trim removed 6 bases at V and 0 bases at J, leaving 2 bases unmatched. The CDR3 is CSVRQGSGNTIYF. In nucleotides, the CDR3 is TGCAGCGTAAGACAGGGCTCTGGAAACACCATATATTTT. Drawing the rest from reference TRBV29-1 and TRBJ1-3, the complete variable domain is SAVISQKPSRDICQRGTSLTIQCQVDSQVTMMFWYRQQPGQSLTLIATANQGSEATYESGFVIDKFPISRPNLTFSTLTVSNMSPEDSSIYLCSVRQGSGNTIYFGEGSWLTVV.

The sample holds a few counts of this clone. The chain is built from TRBV7-2 and TRBJ1-2; D is possibly TRBD1 (6 bases). The length of the CDR3 is 15 residues. Germline CDR1 is SGHTA and CDR2 is FQGNSA. V lost 4 bases and J lost 8, with 20 bases in between. The CDR3 reads CASSSTPRGLEGYTF. CDR3 bases: TGTGCCAGCAGCTCAACTCCCAGGGGCCTTGAGGGCTACACCTTC.

This chain links TRBV4-2 with TRBJ2-5; tentative D call: TRBD2 (6 bases). The V end lost 1 base, the J end lost 4 bases, and 13 bases lay between the germline ends. The CDR3 spans 15 residues. Germline V CDR1 and CDR2: LGHNA, YNFKEQ. For the CDR3, the DNA is TGTGCCAGCAGCCAAGCTGCGGGAAGAGGAGAGACCCAGTACTTC. Translated: CASSQAAGRGETQYF.

The chain is built from TRBV7-5 and TRBJ2-5; the DNA was not compared with TRBD2, the D call given in the table. TRBV7-5 is a documented pseudogene. This CDR3 is built from 13 residues. CDR3 sequence (DNA): TGTGCCAGAAGCTTTGGGGGGAAAGAGACCCAGTACTTC. It codes for CARSFGGKETQYF.

The chain carries TRBV2 and TRBJ2-3, with D perhaps TRBD2 (5 bases). V shed 4 bases and J shed 4 bases, with 12 bases lying between them. This CDR3 is 14 amino acids long. Germline lookup yields CDR1 SNHLY and CDR2 FYNNEI. The DNA of the CDR3 is TGTGCCAGCAGTGTGGTCCGGGGAGCAGATACGCAGTATTTT. This translates into CASSVVRGADTQYF.

This chain uses TRBV5-1 with TRBJ2-1; no definite D call. The V gene's germline CDR1 is SGHRS and CDR2 YFSETQ. V was shortened by 0 bases and J by 9 bases, with 13 bases between the two germline ends. The CDR3 loop spans 14 amino acids. CDR3 amino acids: CASSLETSWSEQFF. In nucleotides, the CDR3 is TGCGCCAGCAGCTTGGAGACCTCATGGAGTGAGCAGTTCTTC.

The rearrangement links TRBV5-1 to TRBJ1-2; tentative D call: TRBD1 (5 bases). This CDR3 region has 13 residues. Trimming pared 4 bases from V and 8 bases from J, leaving 15 bases between. From germline, CDR1 is SGHRS and CDR2 YFSETQ. This CDR3 reads CASSQSAGSGYTF. The CDR3 bases are TGCGCCAGCAGCCAGTCCGCAGGGTCAGGCTACACCTTC. The variable domain in full, completed from reference TRBV5-1 and TRBJ1-2, reads KAGVTQTPRYLIKTRGQQVTLSCSPISGHRSVSWYQQTPGQGLQFLFEYFSETQRNKGNFPGRFSGRQFSNSRSEMNVSTLELGDSALYLCASSQSAGSGYTFGSGTRLTVV.

V gene TRBV5-4 combines with J gene TRBJ2-7; D remains unclear. With 0 bases removed from V and 4 bases from J, the gap between germline ends came to 5 bases. Germline V gives CDR1 SGHNT, CDR2 YYREEE (reference sequence). The CDR3 contains 12 residues. DNA of the CDR3: TGTGCCAGCAGCTTGGAACGGTACGAGCAGTACTTC. This encodes CASSLERYEQYF.

The V gene is TRBV5-8, the J gene TRBJ1-5; no reliable D call. The CDR3 sequence is 14 residues long. V was pared by 2 bases and J by 1 base, with 7 bases between. Germline lookup yields CDR1 SGHTS and CDR2 YDEGEE. The CDR3 reads CASSFPGSNQPQHF. CDR3 nucleotide sequence: TGTGCCAGCAGCTTTCCGGGGAGCAATCAGCCCCAGCATTTT. Drawing the rest from reference TRBV5-8 and TRBJ1-5, the complete variable domain is EAGVTQSPTHLIKTRGQQATLRCSPISGHTSVYWYQQALGLGLQFLLWYDEGEERNRGNFPPRFSGRQFPNYSSELNVNALELEDSALYLCASSFPGSNQPQHFGDGTRLSIL.

The chain joins TRBV28 to TRBJ1-6; the match to TRBD1 covers 9 bases. Germline-derived CDR1 and CDR2 are MDHEN and SYDVKM. The CDR3 sequence is 15 residues long. V lost 5 bases to trimming and J lost 7 bases; unmatched junction nucleotides: 6. CDR3 sequence (DNA): TGTGCCAGCAGTACCGGGACAGGGTACAATTCACCCCTCCACTTT. Its protein product is CASSTGTGYNSPLHF.

The rearrangement links TRBV4-1 to TRBJ2-7; 12 bases are a match to TRBD1. Germline loops: CDR1 MGHRA, CDR2 YSYEKL. The CDR3 runs 17 residues. Trimming cost V 3 bases and J 6 bases; bases outside gene matches: 12. The CDR3 coding sequence is TGCGCCAGCAGCCAGCAGCCGGGACAGGGGGCATTGGGCGAGCAGTACTTC. Amino acid sequence: CASSQQPGQGALGEQYF.

Concerning this clone itself: A read error may account for a junction end that differs from germline. The chain is built from TRBV7-7 and TRBJ2-7; 7 bases match TRBD1. Per germline, CDR1 SSHAT and CDR2 FNYEAQ (reference sequence). The CDR3 is 13 residues long. The CDR3 coding sequence is TGTGCTAGCAGCATCGACAGGGAAGGCGAGCAGTACTTC. It yields the protein CASSIDREGEQYF.

The chain carries TRBV19 and TRBJ1-1; D is perhaps TRBD1 (5 bases). Germline CDR1 reads LNHDA; CDR2 reads SQIVND (reference sequence). The V gene lost 0 bases and the J gene lost 1 base, with 6 bases spanning the gap. This CDR3 is built from 14 residues. This CDR3 is CASSIDRANTEAFF. The CDR3 nucleotides read TGTGCCAGTAGTATAGACAGGGCGAACACTGAAGCTTTCTTT.

The genes are TRBV7-6 and TRBJ2-5; D is ambiguous. This CDR3 comprises 12 residues. Trimming shortened V by 8 bases and J by 4 bases, and 11 bases separated the two germline ends. Germline V gene data show CDR1 as SGHVS and CDR2 as FNYEAQ. The DNA of the CDR3 is TGTGCCAGCCGCCACCCGGGAGAGACCCAGTACTTC. As protein: CASRHPGETQYF.

CDR3 region: CASSPVQVENSPLHF. The CDR3 nucleotides are TGTGCCAGCTCACCGGTCCAGGTGGAAAATTCACCCCTCCACTTT. This chain uses TRBV18 with TRBJ1-6; no clear D gene. Germline CDR1 is KGHSH and CDR2 is LQKENI. Trimming shortened V by 3 bases and J by 7 bases, and 13 bases separated the two germline ends. The CDR3 runs to 15 residues.

The CDR3 loop reads CAWSTGGQYTTQYF. CDR3 nucleotides: TGTGCCTGGAGTACAGGGGGTCAGTATACGACCCAGTACTTC. This chain joins TRBV30 and TRBJ2-5, with 8 nucleotides matching TRBD1. Germline CDR1 GTSNPN, CDR2 SVGIG (reference sequence). V lost 2 bases to trimming and J lost 7 bases; unmatched junction nucleotides: 9. This CDR3 spans 14 amino acids.

J is TRBJ2-7 and V is TRBV11-2; the match to TRBD1 covers 8 bases. The CDR3 length is 16 residues. Germline V gene sequence: CDR1 SGHAT, CDR2 FQNNGV. The ends lost 4 bases at V and 7 bases at J; junction bases unmatched: 15. The CDR3 reads CASSSVGAGGEDEQYF. In DNA form, the CDR3 reads TGTGCCAGCAGCTCAGTGGGGGCAGGGGGCGAGGATGAGCAGTACTTC.

The chain combines TRBV11-1 with TRBJ1-1, with 7 positions matching TRBD1. CDR1 and CDR2 (germline): SGHAT, FQDESV (reference sequence). V shed 1 base and J 11 bases; nucleotides not matched to a gene: 4. CDR3 length: 12 amino acids. CDR3 nucleotide sequence: TGTGCCAGCAGCTTAGAACAGGGGACGGCTTTCTTT. Protein: CASSLEQGTAFF.

This chain uses TRBV27 with TRBJ2-7, with a tentative D call TRBD2 (6 bases). Trimming stripped 3 bases from V and 2 bases from J, with 11 bases between. The germline V gene has CDR1 MNHEY and CDR2 SMNVEV (reference sequence). The CDR3 is 14 residues long. Here the CDR3 DNA reads TGTGCCAGCAGTTTGGGGGGATGGCCCTACGAGCAGTACTTC. This encodes CASSLGGWPYEQYF.

Remarks on this clone: At one boundary the junction diverges from the germline segment, which might be a read error. The chain links TRBV10-3 to TRBJ1-6; D gene ambiguous. The CDR3 length is 12 residues. Germline V gene lookup returns CDR1 ENHRY and CDR2 SYGVKD. The CDR3 spells CAISPQDSPLHF. CDR3 in DNA: TGTGCCATCAGCCCCCAGGATTCGCCCCTCCACTTT.

This rearrangement joins TRBV5-1 to TRBJ2-7; TRBD1 aligns across 10 bases. The trim removed 0 bases at V and 4 bases at J, leaving 1 base unmatched. CDR3 size: 14 residues. The germline CDR1 and CDR2 sequences are SGHRS and YFSETQ. CDR3 sequence: CASSLGTGGYEQYF. The CDR3 bases are TGCGCCAGCAGCTTGGGGACAGGGGGGTACGAGCAGTACTTC.